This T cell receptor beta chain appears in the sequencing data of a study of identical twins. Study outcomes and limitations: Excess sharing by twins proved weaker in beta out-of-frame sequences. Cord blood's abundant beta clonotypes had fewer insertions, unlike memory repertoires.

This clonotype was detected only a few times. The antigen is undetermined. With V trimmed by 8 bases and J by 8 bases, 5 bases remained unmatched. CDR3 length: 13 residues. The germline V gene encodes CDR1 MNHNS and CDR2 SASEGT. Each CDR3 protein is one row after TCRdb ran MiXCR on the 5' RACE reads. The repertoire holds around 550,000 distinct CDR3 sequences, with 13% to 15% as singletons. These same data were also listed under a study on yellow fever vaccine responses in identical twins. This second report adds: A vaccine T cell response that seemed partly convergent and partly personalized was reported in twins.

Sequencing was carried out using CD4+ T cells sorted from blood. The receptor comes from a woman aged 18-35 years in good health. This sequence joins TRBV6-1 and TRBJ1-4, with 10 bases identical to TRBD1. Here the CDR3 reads CASLRDRGEKLFF. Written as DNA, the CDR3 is TGTGCCAGCTTAAGGGACAGGGGCGAAAAACTGTTTTTT.